This TCR beta chain is from a study of T cells of healthy individuals. MiXCR, run by TCRdb on the 5' RACE reads, gives a single entry per CDR3 protein. The table has 85,000 to 100,000 distinct CDR3 sequences, approximately 15% seen once. The germline V gene has CDR1 MNHEY and CDR2 SVGEGT. V shed 0 bases, J shed 0 bases, and the junction held 9 bases outside the gene matches. The CDR3 contains 19 residues. The chain couples TRBV6-2 or TRBV6-3 to TRBJ2-3, with 10 bases aligning to TRBD2. The TCR was taken from a human donor in good health. CDR3 in DNA: TGTGCCAGCAGTTACTCCGCTAGCGGGGGCCTTGCTAGCACAGATACGCAGTATTTT. It encodes CASSYSASGGLASTDTQYF.